This TCR beta chain emerged from a study of OX40 agonist ivuxolimab in advanced cancers. The wider study: The diagnoses of dose-escalation patients were hepatocellular carcinoma, melanoma, renal cell or head and neck cancer.

There are 14 residues in the CDR3. CDR1 LNHNV and CDR2 YYDKDF come from the germline V gene (reference sequence). V lost 5 bases and J 5 bases, leaving 12 bases between the germline ends. The repertoire was sequenced with immunoSEQ multiplex PCR; TCRdb's copy has only in-frame clones and lacks some. This table holds about 17,000 clones, approximately 76% found once. Source: CD4+ or CD8+ T cells sorted from blood, taken in a trial of the OX40 agonist ivuxolimab. The source of this sequence is an adult with an advanced solid tumor such as melanoma, head and neck, liver or kidney cancer. This chain connects TRBV15 to TRBJ2-2, with D possibly matching TRBD2 (5 bases). CDR3 in DNA: TGTGCCACCAGCCGATTACTAGAGACCGGGGAGCTGTTTTTT. Translation gives CATSRLLETGELFF.